This T cell receptor beta chain appears in the sequencing data of a study of cytomegalovirus exposure and HLA in healthy donors. Looking at the study overall: Of all 400 or so donors who were genotyped, about 84% belonged to the Caucasian-associated ancestry cluster.

The CDR3 extends over 14 amino acids. Germline CDR1 and CDR2: SGHRS and YFSETQ. V lost 0 bases to trimming and J lost 7 bases, with 11 bases between them. Both 60 Vbeta primers and 13 Jbeta primers went into the PCR. Profiling relied on immunoSEQ multiplex PCR, and the TCRdb table lists in-frame clones only, not all of them. Its clone listing holds some 75,000 clones. Study-wide points: The study carried out a later analysis of TCR beta sequences. It associated 15,000 to 20,000 of them with specific HLA alleles at a false discovery rate of 0.05. Within the data, a cluster of highly shared sequence variants was likely a sequencing artifact.

As to this clone: Antigen specificity is unknown.

The rearrangement links TRBV5-1 to TRBJ1-5; D gene uncertain. The TCR was taken from a boy younger than 18 in good health and CMV-seronegative. The source material was PBMCs. In nucleotides, the CDR3 is TGCGCCAGCAGCTTGGGCGCGGCCGACCAGCCCCAGCATTTT. Amino acid sequence: CASSLGAADQPQHF.